One sample yielded the 25 T cell receptor beta chains listed below, sequenced in a study of Tregs in tolerant kidney transplant recipients. TCRdb keeps only in-frame clones here, not all; method: immunoSEQ multiplex PCR. The sample lists about 72,000 clones; 80% to 95% were seen once. The starting material was CD8+ T cells from blood, obtained before the transplant. These receptors all come from a human donor who received a combined kidney and bone marrow transplant.

V usage is TRBV7-6 and J usage is TRBJ2-5, with TRBD2 as a possible D gene (5 bases). The V end was cut by 5 bases, the J end by 3 bases, with 13 bases between. This CDR3 contains 14 residues. CDR1 SGHVS and CDR2 FNYEAQ come from the germline V gene. In nucleotides, the CDR3 is TGTGCCAGCAGCCTGACGCCCGGGGAAGAGACCCAGTACTTC. Translated, it gives CASSLTPGEETQYF. The entire variable domain, with the rest obtained from reference TRBV7-6 and TRBJ2-5, is as follows: GAGVSQSPRYKVTKRGQDVALRCDPISGHVSLYWYRQALGQGPEFLTYFNYEAQQDKSGLPNDRFSAERPEGSISTLTIQRTEQRDSAMYRCASSLTPGEETQYFGPGTRLLVL.

The CDR3 is CASSLGATSNYGYTF. Written as DNA, the CDR3 is TGCGCCAGCAGCCTGGGCGCCACCTCTAACTATGGCTACACCTTC. This chain joins TRBV4-3 and TRBJ1-2; D unclear. CDR3 length: 15 amino acids. The V end lost 4 bases, the J end lost 0 bases, and 12 bases lay between the germline ends. Germline lookup yields CDR1 LGHNA and CDR2 YSLEER.

V is TRBV19 and J is TRBJ1-3; no clear D. The germline V gene has CDR1 LNHDA and CDR2 SQIVND (reference sequence). Trimming removed 1 base from V and 0 bases from J, with 7 bases in between. CDR3 length equals 15 residues. The CDR3 is CASSIVYSSGNTIYF. The CDR3 DNA reads TGTGCCAGTAGTATAGTTTACAGCTCTGGAAACACCATATATTTT.

Notes on this clone: At one of its ends the junction is not consistent with the germline gene, which may arise from a read error. J is TRBJ2-7 and V is TRBV5-6; TRBD1 agrees at 8 bases. This CDR3 is built from 12 residues. The germline V gene has CDR1 SGHDT and CDR2 YYEEEE. Here the CDR3 DNA reads TGTGCCAGCAGCTTGGCCTCCAGGGGGCCCCTATTC. Amino acid sequence: CASSLASRGPLF.

This clone is a singleton in its sample. The rearrangement links TRBV6-5 to TRBJ1-2, with 8 bases that match TRBD1. Germline assignment: CDR1 MNHEY and CDR2 SVGAGI. This CDR3 spans 14 amino acids. J was trimmed by 6 bases and V by 5 bases; bases with no gene match: 8. CDR3 sequence: CASSPQDRANGYTF. The CDR3 DNA reads TGTGCCAGCAGTCCACAGGACAGGGCCAATGGCTACACCTTC.

The rearrangement joins TRBV19 to TRBJ2-7; TRBD1 might be the D (6 bases). Germline CDR1 LNHDA, CDR2 SQIVND (reference sequence). The CDR3 length is 14 residues. Trimming stripped 5 bases from V and 3 bases from J, with 14 bases between. The CDR3 DNA reads TGTGCCAGTAGTCCCCAGGACAGTTACTACGAGCAGTACTTC. Its protein is CASSPQDSYYEQYF.

The V gene is TRBV2, the J gene TRBJ2-7, with 8 bases identical to TRBD1. V shed 1 base and J 4 bases; nucleotides not matched to a gene: 3. CDR3 size: 14 residues. From germline, CDR1 is SNHLY and CDR2 FYNNEI. CDR3 sequence: CASSEEYRGYEQYF. DNA of the CDR3: TGTGCCAGCAGTGAAGAGTACAGGGGGTACGAGCAGTACTTC.

The J gene is TRBJ2-5, the V gene TRBV4-1, with D perhaps matching TRBD1 (5 bases). The CDR3 has 14 amino acids. CDR1 is MGHRA, CDR2 YSYEKL, per germline. Trimming removed 5 bases from V and 0 bases from J, with 10 bases in between. CDR3 amino acids: CASSFRQYQETQYF. CDR3 DNA sequence: TGCGCCAGCAGCTTTAGACAGTACCAAGAGACCCAGTACTTC.

With regard to this clone: One end of the junction is discordant with germline, which a read error may explain. This chain links TRBV7-2 with TRBJ2-3; the D gene is possibly TRBD1 (7 bases). The CDR3 covers 15 residues. The germline V gene has CDR1 SGHTA and CDR2 FQGNSA. This CDR3 is CASTLIRGVTDTQYF. CDR3 coding DNA: TGTGCCAGCACCTTAATCAGGGGGGTTACAGATACGCAGTATTTT.

The chain is built from TRBV4-3 and TRBJ2-1; 15 nucleotides line up with TRBD2. Germline V lookup: CDR1 LGHNA, CDR2 YSLEER. This CDR3 is built from 16 residues. Trimming at V came to 3 bases and at J to 9 bases, leaving 6 bases not matched to a gene. This CDR3 is CASSQRTSGRGIEQFF. CDR3 sequence (DNA): TGCGCCAGCAGCCAGAGGACTAGCGGGAGGGGGATTGAGCAGTTCTTC.

This chain connects TRBV5-1 to TRBJ2-1, with D perhaps TRBD2 (5 bases). The CDR3 has 15 amino acids. Trimming stripped 1 base from V and 0 bases from J, with 8 bases between. The germline CDR1 and CDR2 sequences are SGHRS and YFSETQ. The CDR3 region has the DNA TGCGCCAGCAGCTTGAAGGGAGACTCCTACAATGAGCAGTTCTTC. Amino acids: CASSLKGDSYNEQFF.

The rearrangement links TRBV5-6 to TRBJ1-5; no clear D. This CDR3 has 12 residues. Trimming stripped 0 bases from V and 6 bases from J, with 4 bases between. Looked up from germline, CDR1 is SGHDT and CDR2 is YYEEEE. The CDR3 DNA reads as TGTGCCAGCAGCTTGGGCAGTCAGCCCCAGCATTTT. Protein sequence: CASSLGSQPQHF.

The chain carries TRBV6-5 and TRBJ2-3; 11 bases are shared with TRBD2. The CDR3 contains 15 residues. The V gene's germline CDR1 is MNHEY and CDR2 SVGAGI. CDR3 amino acids: CAAMQLAGGTDTQYF. CDR3 DNA: TGTGCAGCCATGCAACTAGCGGGAGGCACAGATACGCAGTATTTT.

The genes are TRBV4-3 and TRBJ2-7, with a weak D call TRBD1 (5 bases). V lost 1 base, J lost 2 bases, and 12 bases lay in between. The CDR3 consists of 15 residues. In germline, CDR1 is LGHNA, CDR2 YSLEER. CDR3 region: CASSQAGHTTYEQYF. The CDR3 DNA reads as TGCGCCAGCAGCCAAGCTGGACATACTACCTACGAGCAGTACTTC.

The genes are TRBV5-6 and TRBJ2-1; 10 nucleotides agree with TRBD2. Trimming took 2 bases from V and 5 from J; bases not matched to a gene: 7. CDR3 length: 16 residues. Germline values: CDR1 SGHDT, CDR2 YYEEEE. The CDR3 spells CASSLTGLAEDNEQFF. CDR3 in DNA: TGTGCCAGCAGCTTAACCGGACTAGCGGAAGACAATGAGCAGTTCTTC.

This clone occurred once. This chain joins TRBV5-1 and TRBJ1-1; 7 positions agree with TRBD1. The V gene end was trimmed by 4 bases and the J gene end by 4 bases; junction bases not matched to a gene: 7. The CDR3 runs 14 residues. Germline values: CDR1 SGHRS, CDR2 YFSETQ. The CDR3 region is CASSSMAGGTEAFF. CDR3 nucleotide sequence: TGCGCCAGCAGCAGCATGGCAGGGGGCACTGAAGCTTTCTTT.

The chain employs TRBV2 and TRBJ2-2, with 11 nucleotides matching TRBD2. The V gene's germline CDR1 is SNHLY and CDR2 FYNNEI. Losses at the gene ends were 3 bases for V and 4 bases for J; bases not matched to a gene: 10. The CDR3 is 18 amino acids. CDR3 sequence: CASSEASGGTRRTGELFF. CDR3 bases: TGTGCCAGCAGTGAGGCTAGCGGGGGGACAAGGCGCACCGGGGAGCTGTTTTTT.

This clone was counted between two and nine times. The rearrangement joins TRBV13 to TRBJ1-5; no firm D call. The CDR3 loop spans 14 amino acids. Trimming removed 0 bases from V and 1 base from J, with 4 bases in between. CDR1 is PRHDT, CDR2 FYEKMQ, per germline (reference sequence). In DNA form, the CDR3 reads TGTGCCAGCAGCTTAGGAGAGAGCAATCAGCCCCAGCATTTT. It translates to CASSLGESNQPQHF.

The chain carries TRBV27 and TRBJ1-2; D remains ambiguous. CDR1 and CDR2 from the germline V gene are MNHEY and SMNVEV (reference sequence). The V gene lost 5 bases and the J gene lost 2 bases, with 9 bases spanning the gap. The CDR3 extends over 13 amino acids. The CDR3 reads CASSIARNYGYTF. CDR3 nucleotide sequence: TGTGCCAGCAGTATCGCCCGGAACTATGGCTACACCTTC.

The J gene is TRBJ1-1, the V gene TRBV10-3; 7 positions match TRBD1. Losses at the gene ends were 2 bases for V and 2 bases for J; bases not matched to a gene: 5. The CDR3 runs to 15 residues. Germline loops: CDR1 ENHRY, CDR2 SYGVKD. CDR3: CAISERTGVNTEAFF. The CDR3 bases are TGTGCCATCAGTGAGAGGACAGGAGTTAACACTGAAGCTTTCTTT.

V is TRBV4-1 and J is TRBJ2-7, with D possibly matching TRBD1 (5 bases). Trimming shortened V by 4 bases and J by 3 bases, and 13 bases separated the two germline ends. The CDR3 length is 14 residues. Germline V gene data show CDR1 as MGHRA and CDR2 as YSYEKL. CDR3 loop: CASSPQAVDYEQYF. In DNA form, the CDR3 reads TGCGCCAGCAGCCCACAGGCTGTGGACTACGAGCAGTACTTC.

Points on this clone: The sample has other DNA sequences that encode this CDR3 too. V is TRBV5-6 and J is TRBJ1-1; D ambiguous. In germline, CDR1 is SGHDT, CDR2 YYEEEE. The CDR3 runs 13 residues. V lost 0 bases, J lost 4 bases, and 7 bases lay in between. DNA of the CDR3: TGTGCCAGCAGCTTGGGGCGGGGCACTGAAGCTTTCTTT. Amino acid sequence: CASSLGRGTEAFF.

There are a few counts of this clone. The chain recombines TRBV7-9 with TRBJ2-3; a weak D match, TRBD2 (5 bases). This CDR3 has 16 amino acids. Germline V gene data show CDR1 as SEHNR and CDR2 as FQNEAQ (reference sequence). The ends were cut back, 4 bases at V and 5 bases at J, with 19 bases in the middle. Here the CDR3 reads CASSSQSLSEGDTQYF. The DNA for the CDR3 is TGTGCCAGCAGCTCACAATCACTAAGCGAGGGAGATACGCAGTATTTT.

The V gene is TRBV5-4, the J gene TRBJ2-3; 11 nucleotides agree with TRBD2. Germline values: CDR1 SGHNT, CDR2 YYREEE (reference sequence). This CDR3 is built from 16 residues. The J segment lost 4 bases and the V segment lost 0 bases, leaving 4 bases of the junction unmatched. The CDR3: CASSLAGLAGPDTQYF. The CDR3 DNA sequence: TGTGCCAGCAGCTTGGCTGGACTAGCGGGTCCAGATACGCAGTATTTT. Looking up the rest from reference TRBV5-4 and TRBJ2-3 gives the full variable domain: ETGVTQSPTHLIKTRGQQVTLRCSSQSGHNTVSWYQQALGQGPQFIFQYYREEENGRGNFPPRFSGLQFPNYSSELNVNALELDDSALYLCASSLAGLAGPDTQYFGPGTRLTVL.

This sequence joins TRBV9 and TRBJ2-5, with D unclear. Trimming took off 3 bases at V and 4 bases at J, with 10 bases between the two ends. Germline-derived CDR1 and CDR2 are SGDLS and YYNGEE. The CDR3 length is 13 residues. CDR3 DNA: TGTGCCAGCAGCGACTCCTTAATAGAGACCCAGTACTTC. Protein: CASSDSLIETQYF.